These 15 T cell receptor beta chains were all obtained from the same sample, sequenced in a study of radiotherapy plus CTLA-4 blockade in lung cancer. TCRdb's table, derived via immunoSEQ multiplex PCR, lists solely in-frame clones and lacks some. The sample contains about 32,000 clones, roughly 79% of which appear only once. This specimen was peripheral blood, taken from a patient treated with radiotherapy plus ipilimumab. The receptors were sampled from a human donor with non-small cell lung cancer that progressed on radiotherapy plus ipilimumab.

The chain links TRBV6-1 to TRBJ1-6, with D perhaps matching TRBD1 (5 bases). This CDR3 region has 14 residues. V gave up 10 bases and J gave up 5 bases, with 15 bases separating them. Germline V CDR1 and CDR2: MNHNS, SASEGT. CDR3 nucleotides: TGTGCCATATCCAGGGTTGGGGATAATTCACCCCTCCACTTT. It encodes CAISRVGDNSPLHF.

This rearrangement joins TRBV19 to TRBJ1-5; 7 bases fit TRBD1. The CDR3 runs 16 residues. Germline V gene sequence: CDR1 LNHDA, CDR2 SQIVND (reference sequence). The J segment lost 0 bases and the V segment lost 1 base, leaving 3 bases of the junction unmatched. CDR3 coding DNA: TGTGCCAGTAGTATAGGGACAGGCGTTAGCAATCAGCCCCAGCATTTT. Residues: CASSIGTGVSNQPQHF.

The gene calls are TRBV19 and TRBJ1-1, with a possible D match to TRBD1 (5 bases). V lost 9 bases, J lost 6 bases, and 17 bases lay in between. The CDR3 runs to 13 residues. CDR1 and CDR2 (germline): LNHDA, SQIVND (reference sequence). CDR3 residues: CASSQVVNSEAFF. The CDR3 DNA is TGTGCCAGCTCACAGGTCGTAAATTCTGAAGCTTTCTTT.

This clone showed up just a few times. V and J are TRBV6-1 and TRBJ1-2, with 7 bases lining up with TRBD1. CDR1 MNHNS and CDR2 SASEGT come from the germline V gene. J gave up 6 bases and V 2 bases, and 6 bases lay outside the gene matches. The CDR3 runs 14 residues. CDR3 nucleotide sequence: TGTGCCAGCAGTGAAATGACAGGGTCCCATGGCTACACCTTC. This encodes CASSEMTGSHGYTF.

The gene calls are TRBV7-9 and TRBJ2-4; D is perhaps TRBD2 (5 bases). This CDR3 region has 12 residues. V gave up 5 bases and J gave up 10 bases, with 12 bases separating them. Germline-derived CDR1 and CDR2 are SEHNR and FQNEAQ (reference sequence). The CDR3: CASSPPSGIQYF. The CDR3 nucleotides read TGTGCCAGCAGCCCCCCCTCGGGGATTCAGTACTTC.

This clone was observed a handful of times. The J gene is TRBJ2-1, the V gene TRBV11-2, with 8 bases that match TRBD1. This CDR3 has 15 amino acids. Germline values: CDR1 SGHAT, CDR2 FQNNGV. The trim removed 3 bases at V and 7 bases at J, leaving 8 bases unmatched. The CDR3, as DNA: TGTGCCAGCAGCTTCCCGGGACAGGTCGGGAATGAGCAGTTCTTC. Translation gives CASSFPGQVGNEQFF.

The chain recombines TRBV28 with TRBJ2-1; the D gene is possibly TRBD2 (6 bases). The CDR3 is 16 residues long. Germline V gene sequence: CDR1 MDHEN, CDR2 SYDVKM. Trimming removed 7 bases at V and 4 bases at J, with 20 bases between. In DNA form, the CDR3 reads TGTGCCAGCACCTGGGGGGATCAGGGAACTTACAATGAGCAGTTCTTC. This sequence encodes CASTWGDQGTYNEQFF.

The rearrangement joins TRBV25-1 to TRBJ1-2; D might be TRBD1 (5 bases). This CDR3 contains 13 residues. The V end was cut by 4 bases, the J end by 5 bases, with 11 bases between. Germline assignment: CDR1 MGHDK and CDR2 SYGVNS. CDR3 loop: CASSGGVNYGYTF. The CDR3 bases are TGTGCCAGCAGTGGAGGGGTCAATTATGGCTACACCTTC.

The chain couples TRBV4-3 to TRBJ2-1; D is perhaps TRBD2 (5 bases). V lost 1 base, J lost 4 bases, and 5 bases lay in between. The CDR3 loop spans 13 amino acids. Germline loops: CDR1 LGHNA, CDR2 YSLEER. CDR3 in DNA: TGCGCCAGCAGCCAAGGGGAGTACAATGAGCAGTTCTTC. Residues: CASSQGEYNEQFF.

This sequence joins TRBV15 and TRBJ2-6; D possibly uses TRBD1 or TRBD2 (5 bases each). Trimming removed 0 bases at V and 0 bases at J, with 12 bases between. This CDR3 region has 18 residues. CDR1 is LNHNV and CDR2 is YYDKDF in the germline V gene (reference sequence). CDR3 coding DNA: TGTGCCACCAGCAGAGATCTACCAGGGACCTCTGGGGCCAACGTCCTGACTTTC. This translates into CATSRDLPGTSGANVLTF.

V and J are TRBV5-6 and TRBJ1-1; 9 bases are a match to TRBD1. This CDR3 is 15 amino acids long. Germline loops: CDR1 SGHDT, CDR2 YYEEEE. V dropped 4 bases and J dropped 3; count of bases not matched to a gene: 7. The CDR3 DNA reads as TGTGCCAGCAGCCTGTGGACAGGGGAGGACACTGAAGCTTTCTTT. It encodes CASSLWTGEDTEAFF.

The CDR3 loop reads CAISELDRDSEQYF. CDR3 nucleotides: TGTGCCATCAGTGAGTTGGACAGGGATAGCGAGCAGTACTTC. The rearrangement links TRBV10-3 to TRBJ2-7; 8 bases fit TRBD1. Per the germline V gene, CDR1 is ENHRY and CDR2 is SYGVKD. This CDR3 is built from 14 residues. The V segment lost 1 base and the J segment 6 bases; nucleotides outside the gene matches: 5.

This rearrangement joins TRBV9 to TRBJ2-3; the match to TRBD1 covers 10 bases. Germline CDR1 SGDLS, CDR2 YYNGEE. The V segment lost 0 bases and the J segment 4 bases; nucleotides outside the gene matches: 5. The CDR3 consists of 16 residues. CDR3 coding DNA: TGTGCCAGCAGCGTAGGACAGGGGGCTAGGGCAGATACGCAGTATTTT. This translates into CASSVGQGARADTQYF. Combining the CDR3 with reference TRBV9 and TRBJ2-3 gives the whole variable domain DSGVTQTPKHLITATGQRVTLRCSPRSGDLSVYWYQQSLDQGLQFLIQYYNGEERAKGNILERFSAQQFPDLHSELNLSSLELGDSALYFCASSVGQGARADTQYFGPGTRLTVL.

The V call is TRBV6-6, the J call TRBJ1-6; D not certain. Trimming took off 7 bases at V and 6 bases at J, with 16 bases between the two ends. The length of the CDR3 is 15 residues. CDR1 and CDR2 from the germline V gene are MNHNY and SVGAGI (reference sequence). CDR3 bases: TGTGCCAGCACCCCAAGTGGGGAACGTAATTCACCCCTCCACTTT. Encoded protein: CASTPSGERNSPLHF.

This clone was found a few times. DNA of the CDR3: TGTGCCAGCAGCCGGTGGAAAGGGTGCACCGGGGAGCTGTTTTTT. Residues: CASSRWKGCTGELFF. The V and J genes are TRBV21-1 and TRBJ2-2. TRBV21-1 is shown as a pseudogene. This CDR3 is 15 amino acids long.